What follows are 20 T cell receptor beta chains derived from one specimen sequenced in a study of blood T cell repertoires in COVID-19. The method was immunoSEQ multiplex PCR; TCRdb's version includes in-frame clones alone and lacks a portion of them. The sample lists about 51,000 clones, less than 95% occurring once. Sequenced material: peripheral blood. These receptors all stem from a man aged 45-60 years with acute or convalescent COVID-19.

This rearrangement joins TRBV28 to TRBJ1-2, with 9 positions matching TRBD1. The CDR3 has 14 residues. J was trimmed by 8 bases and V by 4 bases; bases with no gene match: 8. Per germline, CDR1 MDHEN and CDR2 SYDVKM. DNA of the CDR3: TGTGCCAGCAGTTCTTCTCGGGACAGGGCGGGCTACACCTTC. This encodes CASSSSRDRAGYTF.

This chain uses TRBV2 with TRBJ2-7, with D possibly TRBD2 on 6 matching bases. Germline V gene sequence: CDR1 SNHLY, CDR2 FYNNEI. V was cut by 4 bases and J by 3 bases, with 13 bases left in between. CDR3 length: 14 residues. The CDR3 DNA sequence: TGTGCCAGCAGTGTTGGACTATCTAACTACGAGCAGTACTTC. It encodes CASSVGLSNYEQYF. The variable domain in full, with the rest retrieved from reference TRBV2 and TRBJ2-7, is EPEVTQTPSHQVTQMGQEVILRCVPISNHLYFYWYRQILGQKVEFLVSFYNNEISEKSEIFDDQFSVERPDGSNFTLKIRSTKLEDSAMYFCASSVGLSNYEQYFGPGTRLTVT.

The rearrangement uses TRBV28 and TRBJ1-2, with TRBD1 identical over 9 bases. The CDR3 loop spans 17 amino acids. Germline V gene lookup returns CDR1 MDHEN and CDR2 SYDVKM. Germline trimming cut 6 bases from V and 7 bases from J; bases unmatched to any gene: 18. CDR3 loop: CASRPLGQGVSLGGYTF. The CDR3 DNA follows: TGTGCCAGCAGACCACTGGGACAGGGAGTCTCGTTGGGTGGCTACACCTTC.

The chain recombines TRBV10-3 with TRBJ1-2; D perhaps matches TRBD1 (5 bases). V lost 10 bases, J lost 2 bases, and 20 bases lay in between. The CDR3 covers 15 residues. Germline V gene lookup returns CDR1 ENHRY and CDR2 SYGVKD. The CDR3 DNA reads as TGTGCCACCTCTGGGGGTCGGGACTGGAACTATGGCTACACCTTC. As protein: CATSGGRDWNYGYTF.

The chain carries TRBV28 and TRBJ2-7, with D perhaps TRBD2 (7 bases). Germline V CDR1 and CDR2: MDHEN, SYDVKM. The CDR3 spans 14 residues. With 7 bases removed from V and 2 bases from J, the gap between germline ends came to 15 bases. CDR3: CASITGGAPYEQYF. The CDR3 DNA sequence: TGTGCCAGCATAACGGGGGGCGCACCCTACGAGCAGTACTTC.

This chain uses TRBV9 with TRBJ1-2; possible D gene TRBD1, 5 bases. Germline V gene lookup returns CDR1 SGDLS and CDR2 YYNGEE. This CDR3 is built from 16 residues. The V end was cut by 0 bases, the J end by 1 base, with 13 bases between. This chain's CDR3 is CASSVATRGNNYGYTF. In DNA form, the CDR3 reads TGTGCCAGCAGCGTAGCTACACGGGGGAATAACTATGGCTACACCTTC.

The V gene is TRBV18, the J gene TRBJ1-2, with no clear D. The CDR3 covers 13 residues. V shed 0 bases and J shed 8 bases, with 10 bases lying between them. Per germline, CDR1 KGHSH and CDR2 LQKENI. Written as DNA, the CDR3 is TGTGCCAGCTCACCACCGGGGAGCTCGGGCTACACCTTC. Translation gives CASSPPGSSGYTF.

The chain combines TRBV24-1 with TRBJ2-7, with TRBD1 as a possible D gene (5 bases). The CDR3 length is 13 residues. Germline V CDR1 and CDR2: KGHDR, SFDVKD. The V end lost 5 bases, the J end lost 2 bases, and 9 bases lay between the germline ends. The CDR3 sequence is CATSGQPTYEQYF. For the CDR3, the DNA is TGTGCCACCAGTGGACAGCCGACCTACGAGCAGTACTTC.

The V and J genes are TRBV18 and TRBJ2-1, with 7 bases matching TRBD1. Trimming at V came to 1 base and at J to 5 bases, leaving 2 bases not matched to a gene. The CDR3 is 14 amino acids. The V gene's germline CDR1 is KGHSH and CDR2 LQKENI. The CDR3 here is CASSPQGAHNEQFF. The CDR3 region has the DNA TGTGCCAGCTCACCACAGGGGGCCCACAATGAGCAGTTCTTC.

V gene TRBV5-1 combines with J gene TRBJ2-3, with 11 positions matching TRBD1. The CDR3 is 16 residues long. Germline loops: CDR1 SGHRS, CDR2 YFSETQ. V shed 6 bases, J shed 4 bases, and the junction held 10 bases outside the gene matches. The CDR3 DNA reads TGCGCCAGCACCCGCGGACAGGGGGCTTTTGCAGATACGCAGTATTTT. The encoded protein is CASTRGQGAFADTQYF.

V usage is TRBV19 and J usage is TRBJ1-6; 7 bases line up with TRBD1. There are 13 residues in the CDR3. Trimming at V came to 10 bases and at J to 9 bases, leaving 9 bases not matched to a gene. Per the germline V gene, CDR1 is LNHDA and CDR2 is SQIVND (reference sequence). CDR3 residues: CATKGALSSPLHF. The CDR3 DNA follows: TGTGCCACGAAGGGGGCACTTAGTTCACCCCTCCACTTT.

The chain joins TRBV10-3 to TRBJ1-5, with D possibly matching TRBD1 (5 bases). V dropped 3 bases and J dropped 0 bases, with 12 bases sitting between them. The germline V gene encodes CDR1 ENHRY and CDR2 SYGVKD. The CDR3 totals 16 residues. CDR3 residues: CAISEGAGSSNQPQHF. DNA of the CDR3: TGTGCCATCAGTGAAGGGGCAGGATCTAGCAATCAGCCCCAGCATTTT.

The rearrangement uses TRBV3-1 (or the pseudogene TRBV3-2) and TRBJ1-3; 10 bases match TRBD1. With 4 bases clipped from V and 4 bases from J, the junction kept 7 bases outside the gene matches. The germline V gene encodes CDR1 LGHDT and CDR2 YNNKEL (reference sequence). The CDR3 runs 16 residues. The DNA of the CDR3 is TGTGCCAGCAGCCCCAGACAGGGGGCAAAAGGAAACACCATATATTTT. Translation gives CASSPRQGAKGNTIYF.

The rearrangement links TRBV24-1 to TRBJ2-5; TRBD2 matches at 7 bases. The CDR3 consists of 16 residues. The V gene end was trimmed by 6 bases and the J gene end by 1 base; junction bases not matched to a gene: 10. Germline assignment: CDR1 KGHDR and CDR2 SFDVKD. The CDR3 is CATSRLPGGIQETQYF. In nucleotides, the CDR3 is TGTGCCACCAGTAGGCTCCCCGGGGGGATCCAAGAGACCCAGTACTTC.

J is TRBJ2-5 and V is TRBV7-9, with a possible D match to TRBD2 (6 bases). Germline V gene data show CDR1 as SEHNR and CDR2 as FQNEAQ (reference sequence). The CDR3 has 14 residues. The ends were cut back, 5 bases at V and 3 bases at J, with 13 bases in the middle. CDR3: CASSPRDWEETQYF. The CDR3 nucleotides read TGTGCCAGCAGCCCCCGGGACTGGGAAGAGACCCAGTACTTC.

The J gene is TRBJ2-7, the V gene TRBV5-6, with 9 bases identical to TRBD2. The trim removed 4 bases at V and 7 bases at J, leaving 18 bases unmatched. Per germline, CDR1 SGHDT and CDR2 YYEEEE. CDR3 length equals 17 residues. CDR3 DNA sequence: TGTGCCAGCAGCGTATGGTCGCAGCGGGGGGCGGTCGGGGAGCAGTACTTC. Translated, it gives CASSVWSQRGAVGEQYF. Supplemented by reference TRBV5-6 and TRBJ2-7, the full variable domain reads DAGVTQSPTHLIKTRGQQVTLRCSPKSGHDTVSWYQQALGQGPQFIFQYYEEEERQRGNFPDRFSGHQFPNYSSELNVNALLLGDSALYLCASSVWSQRGAVGEQYFGPGTRLTVT.

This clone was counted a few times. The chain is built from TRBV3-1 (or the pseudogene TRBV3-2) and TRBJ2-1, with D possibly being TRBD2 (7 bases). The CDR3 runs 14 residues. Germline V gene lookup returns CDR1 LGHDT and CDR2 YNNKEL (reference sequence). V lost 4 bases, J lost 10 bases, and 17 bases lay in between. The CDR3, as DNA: TGTGCCAGCAGCCCCGCCGGGGGGCGTAGCGAGCAGTTCTTC. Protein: CASSPAGGRSEQFF.

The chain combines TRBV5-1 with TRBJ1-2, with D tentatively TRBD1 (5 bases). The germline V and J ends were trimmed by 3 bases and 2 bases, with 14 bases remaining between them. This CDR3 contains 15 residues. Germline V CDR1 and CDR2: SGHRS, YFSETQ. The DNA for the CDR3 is TGCGCCAGCAGCTGGAGTGGCAGGGAAAACTATGGCTACACCTTC. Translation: CASSWSGRENYGYTF.

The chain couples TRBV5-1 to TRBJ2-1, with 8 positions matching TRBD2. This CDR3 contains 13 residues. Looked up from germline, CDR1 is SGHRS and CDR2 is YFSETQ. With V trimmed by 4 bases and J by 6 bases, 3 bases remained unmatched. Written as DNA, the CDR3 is TGCGCCAGCAGCCGGACTAGCCGCAATGAGCAGTTCTTC. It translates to CASSRTSRNEQFF.

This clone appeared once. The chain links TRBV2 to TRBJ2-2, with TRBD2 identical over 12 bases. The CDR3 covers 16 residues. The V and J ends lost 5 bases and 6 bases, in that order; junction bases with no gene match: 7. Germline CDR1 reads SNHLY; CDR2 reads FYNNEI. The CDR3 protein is CASSTGLAGLAGELFF. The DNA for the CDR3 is TGTGCCAGCAGTACCGGACTAGCGGGGTTGGCCGGGGAGCTGTTTTTT. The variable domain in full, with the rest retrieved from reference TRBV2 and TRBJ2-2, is EPEVTQTPSHQVTQMGQEVILRCVPISNHLYFYWYRQILGQKVEFLVSFYNNEISEKSEIFDDQFSVERPDGSNFTLKIRSTKLEDSAMYFCASSTGLAGLAGELFFGEGSRLTVL.